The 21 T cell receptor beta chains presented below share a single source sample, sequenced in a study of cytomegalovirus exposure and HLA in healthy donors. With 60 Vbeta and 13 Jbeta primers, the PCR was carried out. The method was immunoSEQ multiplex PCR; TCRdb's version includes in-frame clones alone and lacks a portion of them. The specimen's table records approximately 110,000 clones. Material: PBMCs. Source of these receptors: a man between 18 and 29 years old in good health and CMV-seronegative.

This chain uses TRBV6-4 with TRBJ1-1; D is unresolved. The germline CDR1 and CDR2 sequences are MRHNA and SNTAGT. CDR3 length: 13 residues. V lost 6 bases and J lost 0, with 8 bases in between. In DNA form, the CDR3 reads TGTGCCAGCAGCGCGGTCATGAACACTGAAGCTTTCTTT. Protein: CASSAVMNTEAFF.

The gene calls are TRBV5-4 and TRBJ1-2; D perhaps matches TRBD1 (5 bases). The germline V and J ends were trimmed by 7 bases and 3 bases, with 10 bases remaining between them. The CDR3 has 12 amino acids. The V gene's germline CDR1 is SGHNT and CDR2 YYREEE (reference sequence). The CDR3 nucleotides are TGTGCCAGCGGGGCCGCCGACTATGGCTACACCTTC. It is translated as CASGAADYGYTF.

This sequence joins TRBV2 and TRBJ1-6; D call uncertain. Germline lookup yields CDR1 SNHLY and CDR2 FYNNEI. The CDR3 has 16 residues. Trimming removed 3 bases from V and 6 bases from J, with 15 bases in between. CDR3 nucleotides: TGTGCCAGCAGTGACGCCGGTGCGGTGGTTAATTCACCCCTCCACTTT. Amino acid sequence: CASSDAGAVVNSPLHF.

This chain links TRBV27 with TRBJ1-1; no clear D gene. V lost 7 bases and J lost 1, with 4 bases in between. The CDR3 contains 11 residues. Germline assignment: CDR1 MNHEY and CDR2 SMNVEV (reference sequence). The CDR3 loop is CASTKNTEAFF. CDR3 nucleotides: TGTGCCAGCACCAAGAACACTGAAGCTTTCTTT.

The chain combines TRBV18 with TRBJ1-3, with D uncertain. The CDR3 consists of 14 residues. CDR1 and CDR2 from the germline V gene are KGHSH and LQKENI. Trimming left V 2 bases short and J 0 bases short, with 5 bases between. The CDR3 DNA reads TGTGCCAGCTCACCAGCGGGCTCTGGAAACACCATATATTTT. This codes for CASSPAGSGNTIYF.

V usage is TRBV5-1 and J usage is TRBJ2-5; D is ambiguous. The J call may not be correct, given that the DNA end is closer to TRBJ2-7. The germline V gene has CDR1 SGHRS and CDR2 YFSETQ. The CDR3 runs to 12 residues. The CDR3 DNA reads TGCGCCAGCAGCTTGCCAACCTACGAGCAGTACTTC. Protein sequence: CASSLPTYEQYF.

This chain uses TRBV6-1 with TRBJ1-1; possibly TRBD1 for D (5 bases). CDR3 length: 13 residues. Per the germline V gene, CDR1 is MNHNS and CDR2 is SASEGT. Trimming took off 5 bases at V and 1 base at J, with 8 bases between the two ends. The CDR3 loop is CASSRGSNTEAFF. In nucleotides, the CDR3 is TGTGCCAGCAGTCGGGGGTCGAACACTGAAGCTTTCTTT.

The CDR3 DNA reads as TGTGCCAGCAGTCTAGCGGGAGGAAACTACGAGCAGTACTTC. The encoded protein is CASSLAGGNYEQYF. This chain joins TRBV6-5 and TRBJ2-5, with TRBD2 matching over 11 bases. The DNA end favors TRBJ2-7, so the J call may be wrong. CDR3 length: 14 amino acids. CDR1 and CDR2 (germline): MNHEY, SVGAGI.

Written as DNA, the CDR3 is TGTGCCAGCAGTACCAGCGGGGCCTACAATGAGCAGTTCTTC. Translating gives CASSTSGAYNEQFF. The J gene is TRBJ2-1, the V gene TRBV7-3, with 7 bases fitting TRBD2. Germline V gives CDR1 SGHTA, CDR2 FQGTGA. This CDR3 is built from 14 residues. Germline trimming cut 6 bases from V and 2 bases from J; bases unmatched to any gene: 4. Full variable domain (remainder filled in from reference TRBV7-3 and TRBJ2-1): GAGVSQTPSNKVTEKGKYVELRCDPISGHTALYWYRQSLGQGPEFLIYFQGTGAADDSGLPNDRFFAVRPEGSVSTLKIQRTERGDSAVYLCASSTSGAYNEQFFGPGTRLTVL.

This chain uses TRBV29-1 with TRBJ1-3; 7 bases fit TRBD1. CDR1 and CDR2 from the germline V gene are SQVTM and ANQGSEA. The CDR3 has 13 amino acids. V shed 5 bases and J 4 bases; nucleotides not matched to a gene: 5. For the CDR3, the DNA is TGCAGCGTTACCCGGACAGGAGGAAACACCATATATTTT. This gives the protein CSVTRTGGNTIYF.

The CDR3 nucleotides read TGTGCCAGTAGTATCGGCGGAACCTACGAGCAGTACTTC. It specifies CASSIGGTYEQYF. The J gene is TRBJ2-7, the V gene TRBV19; D is unclear. Germline CDR1 is LNHDA and CDR2 is SQIVND (reference sequence). V lost 3 bases, J lost 2 bases, and 8 bases lay in between. The CDR3 sequence is 13 residues long. The full variable domain, in which reference TRBV19 and TRBJ2-7 provide the parts outside the CDR3, is DGGITQSPKYLFRKEGQNVTLSCEQNLNHDAMYWYRQDPGQGLRLIYYSQIVNDFQKGDIAEGYSVSREKKESFPLTVTSAQKNPTAFYLCASSIGGTYEQYFGPGTRLTVT.

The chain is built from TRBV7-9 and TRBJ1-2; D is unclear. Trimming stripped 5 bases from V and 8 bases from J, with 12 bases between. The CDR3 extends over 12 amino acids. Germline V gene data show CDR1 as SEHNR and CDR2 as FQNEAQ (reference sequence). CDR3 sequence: CASSDSQQGYTF. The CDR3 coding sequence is TGTGCCAGCAGCGACTCCCAGCAAGGCTACACCTTC. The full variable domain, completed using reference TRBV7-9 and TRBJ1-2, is DTGVSQNPRHKITKRGQNVTFRCDPISEHNRLYWYRQTLGQGPEFLTYFQNEAQLEKSRLLSDRFSAERPKGSFSTLEIQRTEQGDSAMYLCASSDSQQGYTFGSGTRLTVV.

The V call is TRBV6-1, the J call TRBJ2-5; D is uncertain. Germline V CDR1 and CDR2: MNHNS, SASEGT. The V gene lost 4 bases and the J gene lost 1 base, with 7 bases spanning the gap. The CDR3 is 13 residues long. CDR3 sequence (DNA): TGTGCCAGCAGTGGAGGCAGCCAAGAGACCCAGTACTTC. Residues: CASSGGSQETQYF.

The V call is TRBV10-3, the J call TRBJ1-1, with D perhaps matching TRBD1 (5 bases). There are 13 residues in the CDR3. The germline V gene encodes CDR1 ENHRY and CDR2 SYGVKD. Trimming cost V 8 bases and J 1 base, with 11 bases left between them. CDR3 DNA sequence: TGTGCCATCCTAGCGCAGGGGAACACTGAAGCTTTCTTT. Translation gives CAILAQGNTEAFF.

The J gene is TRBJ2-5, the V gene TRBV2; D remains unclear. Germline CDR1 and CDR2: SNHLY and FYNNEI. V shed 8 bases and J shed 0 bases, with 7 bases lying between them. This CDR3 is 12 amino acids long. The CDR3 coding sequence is TGTGCCAGCGGCCCCCACCAAGAGACCCAGTACTTC. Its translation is CASGPHQETQYF.

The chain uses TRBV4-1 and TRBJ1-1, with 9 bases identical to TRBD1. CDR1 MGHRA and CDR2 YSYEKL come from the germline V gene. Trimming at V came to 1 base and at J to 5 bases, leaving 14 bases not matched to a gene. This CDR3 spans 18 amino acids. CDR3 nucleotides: TGCGCCAGCAGCCAAGTCATAAGGAGGACTGGGACAGGGACTGAAGCTTTCTTT. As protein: CASSQVIRRTGTGTEAFF.

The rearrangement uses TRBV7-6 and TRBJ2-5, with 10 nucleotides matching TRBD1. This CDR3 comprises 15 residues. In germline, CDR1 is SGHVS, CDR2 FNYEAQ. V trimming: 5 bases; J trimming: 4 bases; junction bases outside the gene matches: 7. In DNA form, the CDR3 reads TGTGCCAGCAGCATCGTCGGGACAGGGGCAGAGACCCAGTACTTC. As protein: CASSIVGTGAETQYF.

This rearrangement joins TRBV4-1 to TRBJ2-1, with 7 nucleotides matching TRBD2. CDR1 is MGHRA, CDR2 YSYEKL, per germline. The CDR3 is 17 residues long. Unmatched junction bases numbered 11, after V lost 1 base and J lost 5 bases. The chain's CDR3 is CASSQVEVGLPNNEQFF. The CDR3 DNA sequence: TGCGCCAGCAGCCAAGTGGAGGTGGGACTACCGAACAATGAGCAGTTCTTC.

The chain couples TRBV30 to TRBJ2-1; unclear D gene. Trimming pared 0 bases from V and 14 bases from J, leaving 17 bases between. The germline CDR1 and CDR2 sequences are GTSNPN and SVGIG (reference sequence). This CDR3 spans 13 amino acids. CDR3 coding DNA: TGTGCCTGGAGTGTCTCCACGCCGCGCGGAGAGTTCTTC. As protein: CAWSVSTPRGEFF.

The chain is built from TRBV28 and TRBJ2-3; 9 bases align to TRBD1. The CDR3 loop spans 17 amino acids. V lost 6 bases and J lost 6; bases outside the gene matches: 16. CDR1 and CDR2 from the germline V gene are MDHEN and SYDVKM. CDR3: CASSSNRVGTGFDTQYF. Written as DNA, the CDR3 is TGTGCCAGCAGCTCTAATAGGGTCGGGACAGGGTTTGATACGCAGTATTTT.

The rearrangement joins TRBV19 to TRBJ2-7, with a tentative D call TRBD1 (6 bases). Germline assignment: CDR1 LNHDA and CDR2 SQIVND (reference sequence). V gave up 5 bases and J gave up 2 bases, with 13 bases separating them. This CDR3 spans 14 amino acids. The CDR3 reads CASSSQTGAYEQYF. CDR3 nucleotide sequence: TGTGCCAGTAGTTCTCAGACAGGAGCCTACGAGCAGTACTTC.